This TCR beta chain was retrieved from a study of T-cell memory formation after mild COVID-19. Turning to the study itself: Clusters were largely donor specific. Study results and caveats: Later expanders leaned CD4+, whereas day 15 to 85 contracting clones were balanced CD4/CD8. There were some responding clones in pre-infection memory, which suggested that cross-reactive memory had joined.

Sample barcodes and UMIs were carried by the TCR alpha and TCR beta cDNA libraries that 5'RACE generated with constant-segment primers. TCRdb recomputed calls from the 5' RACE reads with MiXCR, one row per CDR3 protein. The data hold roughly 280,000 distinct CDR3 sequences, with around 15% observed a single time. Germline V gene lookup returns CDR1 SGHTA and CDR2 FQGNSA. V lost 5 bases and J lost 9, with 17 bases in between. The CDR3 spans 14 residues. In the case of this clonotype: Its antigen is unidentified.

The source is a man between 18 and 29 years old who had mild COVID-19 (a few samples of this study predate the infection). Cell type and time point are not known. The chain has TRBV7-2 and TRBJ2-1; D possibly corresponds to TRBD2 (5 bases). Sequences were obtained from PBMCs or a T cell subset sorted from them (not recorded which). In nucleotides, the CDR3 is TGTGCCAGCAGCCCCCCGGGGATAACCCTTGAGCAGTTCTTC. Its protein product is CASSPPGITLEQFF.